This T cell receptor beta chain was captured by sequencing in a study of T-cell memory formation after mild COVID-19. Germline CDR1 DFQATT, CDR2 SNEGSKA (reference sequence). CDR3 length: 16 amino acids. Between the trimmed V and J ends, which lost 8 bases and 0 bases, there was a span of 21 bases. TCRdb independently ran MiXCR on the 5' RACE reads; one entry per CDR3 protein. The sample consists of roughly 600,000 distinct CDR3 sequences, approximately 19% of them appearing once. Material: PBMCs or a T cell subset sorted from them (not recorded which). The V call is TRBV20-1, the J call TRBJ2-3, with D maybe TRBD2 (6 bases). The receptor was isolated from an adult woman who had mild COVID-19 (a few samples of this study predate the infection). Cell type and time point are not known. CDR3 nucleotide sequence: TGCAGTTCCACCAAAGGCCGGGAGCCGAGCACAGATACGCAGTATTTT. It encodes CSSTKGREPSTDTQYF.